This is a list of T cell receptor beta chains from one sample in a study of OX40 agonist ivuxolimab in advanced cancers. Libraries were prepared by immunoSEQ multiplex PCR; TCRdb keeps only in-frame clonotypes and omits some of them. Among approximately 60,000 clones listed, 90% to 95% were seen once. The material sequenced was CD4+ or CD8+ T cells sorted from blood, taken in a trial of the OX40 agonist ivuxolimab. All receptors come from an adult with an advanced solid tumor such as melanoma, head and neck, liver or kidney cancer. The CDR3 runs from the conserved cysteine through the conserved F or W. The order of the fields is V gene, clone size, D gene, J gene, CDR3 protein, CDR3 DNA. D genes are given only for firm matches. Clone size is given for some rows only: seen once, a few or many times, or a class if the clone is expanded.

v_call: TRBV11-2
clone_size: NA
d_call: NA
j_call: TRBJ2-3
cdr3_aa: CASSLKTRDTQYF
cdr3_nt: TGTGCCAGCAGCCTCAAGACGCGAGATACGCAGTATTTT

v_call: TRBV21-1
clone_size: NA
d_call: NA
j_call: TRBJ2-3
cdr3_aa: CASSKGSWPSATSTDTQYF
cdr3_nt: TGTGCCAGCAGCAAAGGTTCCTGGCCTAGCGCGACTAGCACAGATACGCAGTATTTT

v_call: TRBV9
clone_size: NA
d_call: NA
j_call: TRBJ2-5
cdr3_aa: CASSVGSLEETQYF
cdr3_nt: TGTGCCAGCAGCGTAGGTTCCCTCGAAGAGACCCAGTACTTC

v_call: TRBV7-2
clone_size: NA
d_call: NA
j_call: TRBJ2-1
cdr3_aa: CASSLEGKKGTEEQFF
cdr3_nt: TGTGCCAGCAGCTTAGAGGGGAAAAAGGGGACGGAAGAGCAGTTCTTC

v_call: TRBV6-5
clone_size: NA
d_call: TRBD1
j_call: TRBJ1-4
cdr3_aa: CASSYSTGLNEKLFF
cdr3_nt: TGTGCCAGCAGTTACTCGACAGGGCTGAATGAAAAACTGTTTTTT

v_call: TRBV9
clone_size: few
d_call: NA
j_call: TRBJ1-5
cdr3_aa: CASSVEGLSNQPQHF
cdr3_nt: TGTGCCAGCAGCGTAGAGGGACTGAGCAATCAGCCCCAGCATTTT

v_call: TRBV11-2
clone_size: NA
d_call: TRBD2
j_call: TRBJ2-2
cdr3_aa: CASSFGREAIRELFF
cdr3_nt: TGTGCCAGCAGCTTCGGGCGGGAGGCCATCAGGGAGCTGTTTTTT

v_call: TRBV10-2
clone_size: NA
d_call: NA
j_call: TRBJ2-3
cdr3_aa: CASSDVLVTSTDTQYF
cdr3_nt: TGCGCCAGCAGTGACGTACTAGTGACTAGCACAGATACGCAGTATTTT

v_call: TRBV5-4
clone_size: NA
d_call: TRBD1
j_call: TRBJ1-1
cdr3_aa: CASSGGTGGNTEAFF
cdr3_nt: TGTGCCAGCAGCGGAGGGACAGGGGGGAACACTGAAGCTTTCTTT

v_call: TRBV5-6
clone_size: NA
d_call: TRBD2
j_call: TRBJ2-7
cdr3_aa: CASSSLGPLAGPYEQYF
cdr3_nt: TGTGCCAGCAGCTCCCTGGGCCCTCTAGCGGGACCCTACGAGCAGTACTTC

v_call: TRBV4-2
clone_size: NA
d_call: NA
j_call: TRBJ2-4
cdr3_aa: CASSQDVGRGLAKNIQYF
cdr3_nt: TGTGCCAGCAGCCAAGATGTGGGTAGGGGGTTGGCCAAAAACATTCAGTACTTC

v_call: TRBV7-9
clone_size: NA
d_call: NA
j_call: TRBJ2-2
cdr3_aa: CASSFQEYLNTGELFF
cdr3_nt: TGTGCCAGCAGCTTTCAGGAGTACCTGAACACCGGGGAGCTGTTTTTT

v_call: TRBV21-1
clone_size: NA
d_call: NA
j_call: TRBJ2-2
cdr3_aa: CASSKAVQCAEDTGELFF
cdr3_nt: TGTGCCAGCAGCAAAGCTGTCCAGTGCGCTGAGGACACCGGGGAGCTGTTTTTT

v_call: TRBV27
clone_size: NA
d_call: TRBD1
j_call: TRBJ2-2
cdr3_aa: CASSAGQGITGELFF
cdr3_nt: TGTGCCAGCAGTGCGGGACAGGGGATCACCGGGGAGCTGTTTTTT

v_call: TRBV4-3
clone_size: NA
d_call: TRBD1
j_call: TRBJ1-1
cdr3_aa: CASSQIQGDTEAFF
cdr3_nt: TGCGCCAGCAGCCAAATCCAGGGGGACACTGAAGCTTTCTTT

v_call: TRBV21-1
clone_size: NA
d_call: NA
j_call: TRBJ2-5
cdr3_aa: CASSLRRQETQYF
cdr3_nt: TGTGCCAGCAGTTTGAGGAGGCAAGAGACCCAGTACTTC

v_call: TRBV6-5
clone_size: NA
d_call: NA
j_call: TRBJ1-2
cdr3_aa: CASSQGFGYTF
cdr3_nt: TGTGCCAGCAGCCAGGGGTTTGGCTACACCTTC

v_call: TRBV4-1
clone_size: NA
d_call: NA
j_call: TRBJ2-4
cdr3_aa: CASSQDQWQTKNIQYF
cdr3_nt: TGCGCCAGCAGCCAAGATCAGTGGCAGACCAAAAACATTCAGTACTTC

v_call: TRBV29-1
clone_size: NA
d_call: NA
j_call: TRBJ2-2
cdr3_aa: CSVDRDTETGELFF
cdr3_nt: TGCAGCGTTGACAGGGATACGGAAACCGGGGAGCTGTTTTTT

v_call: TRBV6-1
clone_size: NA
d_call: NA
j_call: TRBJ1-2
cdr3_aa: CASSGDLYYGYTF
cdr3_nt: TGTGCCAGCAGTGGGGACCTCTACTATGGCTACACCTTC

v_call: TRBV9
clone_size: NA
d_call: NA
j_call: TRBJ2-3
cdr3_aa: CASSVGGTYTDTQYF
cdr3_nt: TGTGCCAGCAGCGTAGGAGGGACCTACACAGATACGCAGTATTTT

v_call: TRBV11-3
clone_size: NA
d_call: NA
j_call: TRBJ2-7
cdr3_aa: CASSFGQSYEQYF
cdr3_nt: TGTGCCAGCAGCTTCGGACAGAGCTACGAGCAGTACTTC

v_call: TRBV21-1
clone_size: once
d_call: NA
j_call: TRBJ2-5
cdr3_aa: CASSARLGQHQETQYF
cdr3_nt: TGTGCCAGCAGCGCACGTTTAGGACAGCACCAAGAGACCCAGTACTTC

v_call: TRBV4-3
clone_size: NA
d_call: TRBD2
j_call: TRBJ2-2
cdr3_aa: CASSQEASGSVSAGELFF
cdr3_nt: TGCGCCAGCAGCCAAGAGGCTAGCGGGAGTGTTTCCGCCGGGGAGCTGTTTTTT

v_call: TRBV6-5
clone_size: NA
d_call: NA
j_call: TRBJ2-5
cdr3_aa: CASSYRGGEETQYF
cdr3_nt: TGTGCCAGCAGTTACCGTGGAGGGGAAGAGACCCAGTACTTC

v_call: TRBV19
clone_size: few
d_call: NA
j_call: TRBJ1-2
cdr3_aa: CASSIRTEVIYGYTF
cdr3_nt: TGTGCCAGTAGTATAAGGACAGAAGTCATCTATGGCTACACCTTC

v_call: TRBV9
clone_size: NA
d_call: TRBD1
j_call: TRBJ1-1
cdr3_aa: CASSVGGQTNTEAFF
cdr3_nt: TGTGCCAGCAGCGTAGGGGGACAGACCAACACTGAAGCTTTCTTT

v_call: TRBV9
clone_size: NA
d_call: TRBD2
j_call: TRBJ2-7
cdr3_aa: CASSVAGGWSYEQYF
cdr3_nt: TGTGCCAGCAGCGTAGCGGGAGGTTGGTCCTACGAGCAGTACTTC

v_call: TRBV5-1
clone_size: NA
d_call: NA
j_call: TRBJ1-4
cdr3_aa: CASSLDGANGEKLFF
cdr3_nt: TGCGCCAGCAGCTTGGATGGGGCCAACGGTGAAAAACTGTTTTTT